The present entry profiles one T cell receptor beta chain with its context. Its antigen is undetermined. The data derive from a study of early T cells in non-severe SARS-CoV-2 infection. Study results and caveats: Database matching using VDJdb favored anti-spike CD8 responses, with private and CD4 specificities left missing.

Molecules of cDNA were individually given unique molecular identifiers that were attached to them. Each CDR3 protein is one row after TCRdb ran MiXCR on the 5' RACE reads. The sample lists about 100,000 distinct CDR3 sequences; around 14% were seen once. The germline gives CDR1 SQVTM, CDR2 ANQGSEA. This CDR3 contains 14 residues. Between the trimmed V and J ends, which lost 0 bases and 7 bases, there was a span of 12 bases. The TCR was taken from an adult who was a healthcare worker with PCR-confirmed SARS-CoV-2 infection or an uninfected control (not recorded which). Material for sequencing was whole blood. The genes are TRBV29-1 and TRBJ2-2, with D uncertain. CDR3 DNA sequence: TGCAGCGTTGAAGATATGGGGATTGGCGGGGAGCTGTTTTTT. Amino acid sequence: CSVEDMGIGGELFF.